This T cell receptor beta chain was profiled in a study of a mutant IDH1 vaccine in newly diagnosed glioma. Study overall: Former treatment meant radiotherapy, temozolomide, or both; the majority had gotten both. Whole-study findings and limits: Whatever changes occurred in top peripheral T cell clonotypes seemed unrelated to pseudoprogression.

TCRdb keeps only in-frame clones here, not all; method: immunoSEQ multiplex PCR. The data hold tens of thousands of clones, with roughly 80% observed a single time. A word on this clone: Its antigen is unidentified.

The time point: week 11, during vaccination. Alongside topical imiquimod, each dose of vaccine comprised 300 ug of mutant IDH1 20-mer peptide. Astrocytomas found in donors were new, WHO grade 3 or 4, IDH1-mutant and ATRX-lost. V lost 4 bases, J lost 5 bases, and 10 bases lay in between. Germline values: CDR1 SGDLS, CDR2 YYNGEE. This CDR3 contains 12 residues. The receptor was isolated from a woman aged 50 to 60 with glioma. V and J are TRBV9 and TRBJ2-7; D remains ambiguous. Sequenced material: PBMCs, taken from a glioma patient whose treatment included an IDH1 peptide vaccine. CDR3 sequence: CASSPPSNEQYF. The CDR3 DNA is TGTGCCAGCAGCCCACCGTCGAACGAGCAGTACTTC. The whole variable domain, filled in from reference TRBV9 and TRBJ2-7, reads DSGVTQTPKHLITATGQRVTLRCSPRSGDLSVYWYQQSLDQGLQFLIQYYNGEERAKGNILERFSAQQFPDLHSELNLSSLELGDSALYFCASSPPSNEQYFGPGTRLTVT.